The T cell receptor (beta chain) described here comes from a study of Graves' ophthalmopathy and Graves' hyperthyroidism. General study results and limits: Using 13 signatures, a model distinguished ophthalmopathy from stable hyperthyroidism, reaching around 87% sensitivity and 70% to 83% specificity. Among thyroid clonotypes expanded above 0.001 frequency, most also appeared in blood.

As concerns this clonotype: Antigen: not known.

Hyperthyroidism cases were recent diagnoses of under 2 months' duration in people aged 18 to 65. Patients were left out if they had other autoimmune diseases, uncontrolled infections, pregnancy or lactation. Germline values: CDR1 WSHSY, CDR2 SAAADI. The V end lost 2 bases, the J end lost 3 bases, and 13 bases lay between the germline ends. CDR3 size: 15 residues. RNA transcripts were the template, and TCR beta CDR3 regions were amplified from them. HTBI primers were employed in first-round RT-PCR, then a second-round multiplex PCR followed. Each CDR3 protein is one row after TCRdb ran MiXCR on the multiplex PCR reads. This sample has more than 1,000,000 distinct CDR3 sequences, with roughly 35% found just once.

This sequence joins TRBV10-2 and TRBJ1-2; no clear D. Sequencing used peripheral blood or thyroid tissue (not recorded which). This receptor was taken from an adult man with Graves' hyperthyroidism. The CDR3 DNA reads TGCGCCAGCAGTGAGCCGTCCAGCGCATACTATGGCTACACCTTC. It yields the protein CASSEPSSAYYGYTF.